The 23 T cell receptor beta chains below come from one sample, sequenced in a study of technical replicates of blood from a few donors. Sequencing was performed with immunoSEQ multiplex PCR; in TCRdb, only in-frame clones are kept and a portion is missing. The sample includes about 80,000 clones, 95% to 98% of them seen just once. Sequenced material: T cells isolated from PBMCs. Source of these receptors: a human donor in good health.

Comment on this clone: In the same sample, other DNA sequences code for this CDR3. V is TRBV5-4 and J is TRBJ2-3; weak D call: TRBD2 (6 bases). Trimming stripped 0 bases from V and 0 bases from J, with 8 bases between. The germline V gene encodes CDR1 SGHNT and CDR2 YYREEE (reference sequence). The CDR3 has 15 amino acids. CDR3 sequence: CASSLGGASTDTQYF. The CDR3 DNA follows: TGTGCCAGCAGCTTGGGCGGGGCTAGCACAGATACGCAGTATTTT.

The chain links TRBV10-2 to TRBJ1-5, with 9 bases lining up with TRBD1. With V trimmed by 5 bases and J by 7 bases, 9 bases remained unmatched. The CDR3 runs to 15 residues. Germline lookup yields CDR1 WSHSY and CDR2 SAAADI. The CDR3 coding sequence is TGCGCCAGCAGTAAGACAGGGGGTGTACGGCAGCCCCAGCATTTT. This translates into CASSKTGGVRQPQHF.

The gene calls are TRBV4-1 and TRBJ2-7; 12 bases are a match to TRBD2. The CDR3 loop spans 15 amino acids. V dropped 3 bases and J dropped 3; count of bases not matched to a gene: 3. In germline, CDR1 is MGHRA, CDR2 YSYEKL. The CDR3 nucleotides are TGCGCCAGCAGCCAGACTAGCGGGGGACTCTACGAGCAGTACTTC. This gives the protein CASSQTSGGLYEQYF.

J is TRBJ2-1 and V is TRBV6-4; 10 bases fit TRBD1. The germline V gene encodes CDR1 MRHNA and CDR2 SNTAGT. J was trimmed by 7 bases and V by 4 bases; bases with no gene match: 7. This CDR3 comprises 15 residues. The CDR3 DNA is TGTGCCAGCAGTGTAGGGACAGGGGTAGGGAATGAGCAGTTCTTC. Translation: CASSVGTGVGNEQFF.

The chain links TRBV6-5 to TRBJ2-3; 9 bases line up with TRBD2. Germline V gene data show CDR1 as MNHEY and CDR2 as SVGAGI. Losses at the gene ends were 4 bases for V and 9 bases for J; bases not matched to a gene: 14. CDR3 length: 16 amino acids. The CDR3 DNA follows: TGTGCCAGCAGTTCCCGACTAGCGGCAGGGCAGGTGACGCAGTATTTT. This encodes CASSSRLAAGQVTQYF.

V usage is TRBV28 and J usage is TRBJ1-3; the D gene is possibly TRBD1 (5 bases). This CDR3 region has 18 residues. The V gene's germline CDR1 is MDHEN and CDR2 SYDVKM. V lost 3 bases to trimming and J lost 4 bases, with 22 bases between them. CDR3 amino acids: CASSFGGRPRTGGNTIYF. CDR3 coding DNA: TGTGCCAGCAGTTTCGGGGGACGGCCCCGAACTGGGGGAAACACCATATATTTT.

The CDR3 DNA reads TGTGCCAGCAGCTTCGCGGGAGGAGGGAACGAGCAGTACTTC. Its translation is CASSFAGGGNEQYF. The chain combines TRBV7-9 with TRBJ2-7, with 8 bases that match TRBD2. Germline trimming cut 3 bases from V and 5 bases from J; bases unmatched to any gene: 6. Germline V gene sequence: CDR1 SEHNR, CDR2 FQNEAQ (reference sequence). The CDR3 extends over 14 amino acids.

The genes are TRBV5-1 and TRBJ2-2, with 8 bases fitting TRBD1. CDR3 length: 15 amino acids. CDR1 is SGHRS, CDR2 YFSETQ, per germline. The J segment lost 5 bases and the V segment lost 3 bases, leaving 6 bases of the junction unmatched. CDR3 region: CASSSTGVDTGELFF. The CDR3 DNA reads as TGCGCCAGCAGCTCGACAGGGGTAGATACCGGGGAGCTGTTTTTT.

V gene TRBV7-9 combines with J gene TRBJ2-3; tentative D call: TRBD1 (5 bases). The germline V gene has CDR1 SEHNR and CDR2 FQNEAQ (reference sequence). The CDR3 is made up of 16 amino acids. V was pared by 0 bases and J by 2 bases, with 12 bases between. This CDR3 is CASSLAARTPTDTQYF. The CDR3 nucleotides are TGTGCCAGCAGCTTAGCGGCCCGGACACCCACAGATACGCAGTATTTT.

This chain connects TRBV5-1 to TRBJ2-3; TRBD2 agrees at 8 bases. The CDR3 is 14 residues long. Germline V gene lookup returns CDR1 SGHRS and CDR2 YFSETQ. V dropped 6 bases and J dropped 2; count of bases not matched to a gene: 5. The CDR3 region has the DNA TGCGCCAGCACGGGGGGGGAATTCACAGATACGCAGTATTTT. Amino acids: CASTGGEFTDTQYF. The full variable domain, completed using reference TRBV5-1 and TRBJ2-3, is KAGVTQTPRYLIKTRGQQVTLSCSPISGHRSVSWYQQTPGQGLQFLFEYFSETQRNKGNFPGRFSGRQFSNSRSEMNVSTLELGDSALYLCASTGGEFTDTQYFGPGTRLTVL.

The CDR3 protein is CASSSPGSSYNEQFF. CDR3 nucleotides: TGTGCCAGCAGCTCCCCGGGAAGCTCCTACAATGAGCAGTTCTTC. The V gene is TRBV7-9, the J gene TRBJ2-1, with a weak D call TRBD2 (5 bases). This CDR3 spans 15 amino acids. From germline, CDR1 is SEHNR and CDR2 FQNEAQ (reference sequence). Trimming left V 4 bases short and J 0 bases short, with 10 bases between.

The rearrangement joins TRBV13 to TRBJ2-5; the D is unclear. V was shortened by 3 bases and J by 5 bases, with 16 bases between the two germline ends. The CDR3 loop spans 15 amino acids. The germline V gene has CDR1 PRHDT and CDR2 FYEKMQ (reference sequence). The DNA for the CDR3 is TGTGCCAGCAGCTTGCTTGCACGAAGCGCGGAGACCCAGTACTTC. Residues: CASSLLARSAETQYF.

The V and J genes are TRBV7-9 and TRBJ1-1, with D maybe TRBD1 (5 bases). Trimming removed 3 bases from V and 4 bases from J, with 12 bases in between. Germline values: CDR1 SEHNR, CDR2 FQNEAQ (reference sequence). The CDR3 runs 14 residues. The CDR3 loop reads CASSFDSVITEAFF. In DNA, the CDR3 is TGTGCCAGCAGCTTTGACAGTGTTATCACTGAAGCTTTCTTT.

This chain connects TRBV2 to TRBJ2-1, with TRBD2 matching 11 bases. Germline CDR1 SNHLY, CDR2 FYNNEI. This CDR3 is built from 14 residues. Losses at the gene ends were 8 bases for V and 6 bases for J; bases not matched to a gene: 6. For the CDR3, the DNA is TGTGCCAGCCATCGACTAGCGGGGTCCAATGAGCAGTTCTTC. It yields the protein CASHRLAGSNEQFF.

The chain's CDR3 is CASSLVTGSNSPLHF. In nucleotides, the CDR3 is TGTGCCAGCAGCTTGGTGACAGGGTCTAATTCACCCCTCCACTTT. The V gene is TRBV5-5, the J gene TRBJ1-6; 7 bases are a match to TRBD1. V lost 0 bases and J lost 6; bases outside the gene matches: 3. Germline V lookup: CDR1 SGHKS, CDR2 YYEKEE (reference sequence). The CDR3 loop spans 15 amino acids. Using reference TRBV5-5 and TRBJ1-6 for the parts outside the CDR3, the full variable domain is DAGVTQSPTHLIKTRGQQVTLRCSPISGHKSVSWYQQVLGQGPQFIFQYYEKEERGRGNFPDRFSARQFPNYSSELNVNALLLGDSALYLCASSLVTGSNSPLHFGNGTRLTVT.

The genes are TRBV5-1 and TRBJ1-2; the D gene is possibly TRBD1 (6 bases). The V gene's germline CDR1 is SGHRS and CDR2 YFSETQ. Trimming stripped 0 bases from V and 6 bases from J, with 9 bases between. This CDR3 is built from 13 residues. The CDR3 reads CASSLAQGHGYTF. CDR3 coding DNA: TGCGCCAGCAGCTTGGCCCAGGGGCATGGCTACACCTTC.

The V and J genes are TRBV6-1 and TRBJ2-7; tentative D call: TRBD1 (6 bases). Trimming left V 8 bases short and J 6 bases short, with 11 bases between. The CDR3 length is 11 residues. CDR1 is MNHNS and CDR2 is SASEGT in the germline V gene. In nucleotides, the CDR3 is TGTGCCAGCGACAGGTCACGCGAGCAGTACTTC. This translates into CASDRSREQYF.

This chain uses TRBV30 with TRBJ2-7, with 7 bases fitting TRBD2. CDR1 and CDR2 (germline): GTSNPN, SVGIG (reference sequence). This CDR3 comprises 14 residues. J lost 2 bases, V lost 0 bases, and 4 bases had no gene match. The CDR3 nucleotides read TGTGCCTGGAGTGTAAGCGGGGCACCCTACGAGCAGTACTTC. This translates into CAWSVSGAPYEQYF.

The chain is built from TRBV6-6 and TRBJ1-6, with D maybe TRBD1 (5 bases). CDR1 and CDR2 (germline): MNHNY, SVGAGI (reference sequence). V lost 6 bases and J 7 bases, leaving 13 bases between the germline ends. There are 14 residues in the CDR3. CDR3 amino acids: CASSRATENSPLHF. DNA for the CDR3: TGTGCCAGCAGCAGGGCAACGGAAAATTCACCCCTCCACTTT.

The rearrangement uses TRBV11-2 and TRBJ2-3, with TRBD2 identical over 7 bases. V lost 5 bases and J lost 5; bases outside the gene matches: 4. This CDR3 region has 13 residues. The germline V gene encodes CDR1 SGHAT and CDR2 FQNNGV. For the CDR3, the DNA is TGTGCCAGCAGCGCCCCTAGCGGAGATACGCAGTATTTT. Translation gives CASSAPSGDTQYF.

The chain carries TRBV30 and TRBJ1-6; D is ambiguous. Germline CDR1 reads GTSNPN; CDR2 reads SVGIG (reference sequence). This CDR3 is 13 amino acids long. Trimming left V 7 bases short and J 11 bases short, with 18 bases between. In DNA form, the CDR3 reads TGTGCCTTCCGCGGGGAATCCGGGACACCCCTCCACTTT. It translates to CAFRGESGTPLHF.

This clone has a single count. V usage is TRBV5-4 and J usage is TRBJ2-1, with 7 bases that match TRBD2. V lost 0 bases and J lost 6; bases outside the gene matches: 6. Looked up from germline, CDR1 is SGHNT and CDR2 is YYREEE (reference sequence). The CDR3 is 15 amino acids. The CDR3 loop reads CASSLAGGTPNEQFF. The CDR3 region has the DNA TGTGCCAGCAGCTTGGCGGGAGGAACCCCCAATGAGCAGTTCTTC.

This chain links TRBV5-8 with TRBJ1-1, with no clear D. This CDR3 comprises 15 residues. Germline V gene sequence: CDR1 SGHTS, CDR2 YDEGEE. V was clipped by 1 base and J by 3 bases, with 13 bases between them. The CDR3 sequence is CASSLLYTTDTEAFF. The CDR3 DNA reads as TGTGCCAGCAGCTTGCTCTACACTACGGACACTGAAGCTTTCTTT.